This paragraph covers one TCR beta chain sequence. This sample stems from a study of cytomegalovirus exposure and HLA in healthy donors. Study overall: As released early, the data held 75 million to 90 million unique TCRs from HLA-typed donors.

PCR involved 60 Vbeta and 13 Jbeta primers. Assay used: immunoSEQ multiplex PCR; TCRdb lists only in-frame clones, some missing. The sample includes approximately 140,000 clones, around 79% seen only once; the top ten take about 2.8%. The CDR3 is 16 residues long. CDR1 LGHNT and CDR2 FRNRAP come from the germline V gene. J was trimmed by 7 bases and V by 2 bases; bases with no gene match: 10. The chain uses TRBV12-5 and TRBJ1-5; 8 bases line up with TRBD1. Sequencing was done on a sample of PBMCs. The receptor was derived from a male donor in good health and CMV-seronegative. The CDR3 DNA reads as TGTGCTAGTGGTTTGATACTGGACAGGGTCCCCCAGCCCCAGCATTTT. Protein sequence: CASGLILDRVPQPQHF.